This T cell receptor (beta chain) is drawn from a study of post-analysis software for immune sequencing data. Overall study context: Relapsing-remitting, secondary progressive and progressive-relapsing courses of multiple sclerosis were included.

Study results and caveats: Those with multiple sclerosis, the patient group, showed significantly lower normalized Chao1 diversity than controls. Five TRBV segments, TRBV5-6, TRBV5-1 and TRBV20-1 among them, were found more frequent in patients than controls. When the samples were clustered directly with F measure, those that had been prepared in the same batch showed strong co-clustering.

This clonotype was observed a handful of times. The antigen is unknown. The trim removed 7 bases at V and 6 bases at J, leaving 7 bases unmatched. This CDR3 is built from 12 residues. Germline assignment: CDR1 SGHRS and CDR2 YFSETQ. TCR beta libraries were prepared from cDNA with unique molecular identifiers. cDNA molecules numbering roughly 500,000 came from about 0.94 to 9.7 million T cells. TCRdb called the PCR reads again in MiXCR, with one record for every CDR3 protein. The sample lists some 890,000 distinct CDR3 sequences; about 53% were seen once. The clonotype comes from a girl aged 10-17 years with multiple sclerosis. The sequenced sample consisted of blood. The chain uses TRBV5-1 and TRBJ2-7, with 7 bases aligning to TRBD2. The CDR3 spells CASSPGEGEQYF. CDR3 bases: TGCGCCAGCTCGCCGGGGGAGGGCGAGCAGTACTTC. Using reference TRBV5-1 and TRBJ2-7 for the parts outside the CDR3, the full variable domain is KAGVTQTPRYLIKTRGQQVTLSCSPISGHRSVSWYQQTPGQGLQFLFEYFSETQRNKGNFPGRFSGRQFSNSRSEMNVSTLELGDSALYLCASSPGEGEQYFGPGTRLTVT.